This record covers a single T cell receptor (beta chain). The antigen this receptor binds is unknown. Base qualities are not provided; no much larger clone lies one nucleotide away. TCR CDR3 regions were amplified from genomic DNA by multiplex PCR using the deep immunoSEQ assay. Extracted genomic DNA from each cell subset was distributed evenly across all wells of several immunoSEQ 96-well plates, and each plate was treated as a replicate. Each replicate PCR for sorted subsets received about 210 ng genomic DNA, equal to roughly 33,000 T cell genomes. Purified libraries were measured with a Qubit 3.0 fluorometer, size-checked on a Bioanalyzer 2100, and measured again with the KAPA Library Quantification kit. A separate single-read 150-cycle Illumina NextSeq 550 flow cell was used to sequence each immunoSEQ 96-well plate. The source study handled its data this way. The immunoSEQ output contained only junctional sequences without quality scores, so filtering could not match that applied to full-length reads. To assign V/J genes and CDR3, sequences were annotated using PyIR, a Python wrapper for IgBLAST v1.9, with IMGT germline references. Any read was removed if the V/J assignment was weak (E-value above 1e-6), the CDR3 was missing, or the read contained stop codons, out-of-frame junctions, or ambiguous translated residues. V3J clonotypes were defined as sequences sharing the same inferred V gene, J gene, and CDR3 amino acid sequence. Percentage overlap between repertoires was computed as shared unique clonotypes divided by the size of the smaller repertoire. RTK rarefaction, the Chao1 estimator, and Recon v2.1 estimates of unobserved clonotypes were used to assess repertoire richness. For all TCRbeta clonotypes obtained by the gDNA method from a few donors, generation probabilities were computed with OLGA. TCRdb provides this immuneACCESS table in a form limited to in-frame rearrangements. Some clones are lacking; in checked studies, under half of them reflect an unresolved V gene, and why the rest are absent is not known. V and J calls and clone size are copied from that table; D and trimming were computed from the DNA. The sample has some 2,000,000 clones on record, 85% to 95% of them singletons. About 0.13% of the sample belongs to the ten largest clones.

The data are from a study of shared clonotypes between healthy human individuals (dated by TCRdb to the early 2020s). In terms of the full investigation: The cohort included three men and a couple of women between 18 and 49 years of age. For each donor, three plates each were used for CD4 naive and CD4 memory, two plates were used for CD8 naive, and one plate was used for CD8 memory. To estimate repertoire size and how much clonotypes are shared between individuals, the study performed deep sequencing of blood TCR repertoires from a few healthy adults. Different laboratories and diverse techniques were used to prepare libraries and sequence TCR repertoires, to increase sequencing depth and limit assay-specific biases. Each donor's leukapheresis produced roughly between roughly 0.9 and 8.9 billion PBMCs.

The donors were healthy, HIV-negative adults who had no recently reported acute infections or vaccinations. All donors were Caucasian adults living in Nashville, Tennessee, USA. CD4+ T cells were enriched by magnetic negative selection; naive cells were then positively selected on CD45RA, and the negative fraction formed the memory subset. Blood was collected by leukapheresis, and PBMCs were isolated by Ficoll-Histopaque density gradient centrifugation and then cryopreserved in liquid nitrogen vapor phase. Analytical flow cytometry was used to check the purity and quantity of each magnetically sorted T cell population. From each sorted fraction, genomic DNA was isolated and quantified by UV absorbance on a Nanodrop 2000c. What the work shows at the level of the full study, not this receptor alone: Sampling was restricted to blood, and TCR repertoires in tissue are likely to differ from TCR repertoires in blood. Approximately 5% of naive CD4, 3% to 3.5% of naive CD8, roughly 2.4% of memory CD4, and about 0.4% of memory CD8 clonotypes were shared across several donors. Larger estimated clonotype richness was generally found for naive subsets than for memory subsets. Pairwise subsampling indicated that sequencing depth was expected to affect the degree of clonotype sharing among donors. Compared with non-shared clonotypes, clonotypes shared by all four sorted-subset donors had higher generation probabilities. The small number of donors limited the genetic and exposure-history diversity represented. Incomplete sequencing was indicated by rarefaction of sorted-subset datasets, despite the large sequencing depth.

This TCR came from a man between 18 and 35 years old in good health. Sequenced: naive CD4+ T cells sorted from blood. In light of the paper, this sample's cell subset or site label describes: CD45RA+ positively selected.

CDR3 protein: CASSFLPSSTDTQYF. The nucleotide sequence reads as follows: TGTGCCAGCAGCTTTCTGCCTAGCAGCACAGATACGCAGTATTTT. The rearranged chain carries TRBV7-2 and TRBJ2-3, and TRBD2 may be the D gene, going by 5 matching bases. According to the germline V gene, CDR1 reads SGHTA and CDR2 reads FQGNSA. The cysteine opens and the phenylalanine closes a CDR3 of 15 amino acids. The only DNA kept is the CDR3, 45 bases in frame from the first base. V loses 3 bases, J loses 0 bases, and the germline ends lie 10 bases apart.